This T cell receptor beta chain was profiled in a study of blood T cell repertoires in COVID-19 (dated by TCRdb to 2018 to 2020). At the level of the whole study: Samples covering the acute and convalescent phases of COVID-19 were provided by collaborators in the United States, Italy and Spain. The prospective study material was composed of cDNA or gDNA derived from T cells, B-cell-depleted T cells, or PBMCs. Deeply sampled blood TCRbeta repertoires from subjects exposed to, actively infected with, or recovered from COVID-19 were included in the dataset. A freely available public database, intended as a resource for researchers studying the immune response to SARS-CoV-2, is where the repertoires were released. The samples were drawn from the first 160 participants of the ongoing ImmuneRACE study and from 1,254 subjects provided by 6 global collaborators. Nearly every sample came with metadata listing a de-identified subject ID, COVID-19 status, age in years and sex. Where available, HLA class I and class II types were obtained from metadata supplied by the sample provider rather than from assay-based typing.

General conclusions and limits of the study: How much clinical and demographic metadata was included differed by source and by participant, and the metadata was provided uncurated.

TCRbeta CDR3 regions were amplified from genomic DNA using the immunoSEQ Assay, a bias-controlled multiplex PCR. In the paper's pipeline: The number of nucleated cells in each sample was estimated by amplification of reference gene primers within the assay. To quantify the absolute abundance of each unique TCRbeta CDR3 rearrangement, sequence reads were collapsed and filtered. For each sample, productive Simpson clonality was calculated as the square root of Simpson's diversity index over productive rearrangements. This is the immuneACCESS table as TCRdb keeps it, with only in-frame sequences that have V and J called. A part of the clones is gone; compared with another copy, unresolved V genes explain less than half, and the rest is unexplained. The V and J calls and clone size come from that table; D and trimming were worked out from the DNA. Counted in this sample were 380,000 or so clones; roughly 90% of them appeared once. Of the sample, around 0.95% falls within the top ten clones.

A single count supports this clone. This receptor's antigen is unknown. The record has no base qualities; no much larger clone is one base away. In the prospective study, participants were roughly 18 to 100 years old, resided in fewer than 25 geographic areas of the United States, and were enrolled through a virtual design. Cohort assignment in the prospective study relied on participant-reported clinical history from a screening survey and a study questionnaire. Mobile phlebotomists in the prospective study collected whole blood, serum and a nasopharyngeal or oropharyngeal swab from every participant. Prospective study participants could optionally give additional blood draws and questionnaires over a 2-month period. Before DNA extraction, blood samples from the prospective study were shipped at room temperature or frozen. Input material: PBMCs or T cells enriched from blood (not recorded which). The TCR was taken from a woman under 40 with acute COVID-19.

The bases read TGCGCCAGCAGCTTAGCGGGGGCCCCGACTTACAATGAGCAGTTCTTC. Translated, this gives CASSLAGAPTYNEQFF. The V and J genes are TRBV10-1 and TRBJ2-1; TRBD2 matches 9 bases in the middle. From a lookup of the germline V gene (reference sequence), CDR1 and CDR2 are WNHNN and SYGVQD. From the cysteine through the phenylalanine, the CDR3 covers 16 amino acids. Only the CDR3 DNA is retained, 48 bases long and in frame from the first base. V ends up 6 bases short and J 4 bases short, with an unmatched junction base count of 10.